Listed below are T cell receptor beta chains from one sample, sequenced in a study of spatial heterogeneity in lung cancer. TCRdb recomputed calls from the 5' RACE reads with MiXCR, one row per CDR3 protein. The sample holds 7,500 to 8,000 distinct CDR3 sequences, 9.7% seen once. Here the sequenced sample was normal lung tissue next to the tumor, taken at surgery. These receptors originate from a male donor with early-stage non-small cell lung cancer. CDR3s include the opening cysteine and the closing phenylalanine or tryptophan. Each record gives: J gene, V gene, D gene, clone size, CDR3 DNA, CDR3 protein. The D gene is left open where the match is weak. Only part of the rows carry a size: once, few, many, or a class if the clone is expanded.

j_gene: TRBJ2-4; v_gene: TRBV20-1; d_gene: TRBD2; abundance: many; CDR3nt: TGCAGTGCTAACCGGGACTACGGGGCGGGCATTCAGTACTTC; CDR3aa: CSANRDYGAGIQYF
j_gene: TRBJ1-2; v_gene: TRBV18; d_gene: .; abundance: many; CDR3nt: TGTGCCAGCTCAGGCGAGACTGACTATGGCTACACCTTC; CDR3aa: CASSGETDYGYTF
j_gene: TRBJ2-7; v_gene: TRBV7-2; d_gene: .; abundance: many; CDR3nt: TGTGCCAGCAGCCCCCATGAGGGGCGGGTATACGAGCAGTACTTC; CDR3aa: CASSPHEGRVYEQYF
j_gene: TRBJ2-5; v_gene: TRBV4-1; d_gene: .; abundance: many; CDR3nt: TGCGCCAGCAGCCAAGATCTTTTGGAGACGTACCAAGAGACCCAGTACTTC; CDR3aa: CASSQDLLETYQETQYF
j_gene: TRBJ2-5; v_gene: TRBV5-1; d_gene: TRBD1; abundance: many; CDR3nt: TGCGCCAGCAGCCGACAGGGTCTTAGGGAGACCCAGTACTTC; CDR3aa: CASSRQGLRETQYF
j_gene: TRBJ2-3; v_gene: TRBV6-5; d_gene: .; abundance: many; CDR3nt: TGTGCCAGCAGTTACGGATATTCCGATACGCAGTATTTT; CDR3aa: CASSYGYSDTQYF
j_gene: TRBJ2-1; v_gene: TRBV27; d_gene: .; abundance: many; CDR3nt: TGTGCCAGCAGTTTGGGCACCCACAATGAGCAGTTCTTC; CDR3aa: CASSLGTHNEQFF
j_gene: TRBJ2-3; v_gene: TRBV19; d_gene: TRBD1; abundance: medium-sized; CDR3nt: TGTGCCAGTAGTCTACCGGGACAGGCATCAGATACGCAGTATTTT; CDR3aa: CASSLPGQASDTQYF
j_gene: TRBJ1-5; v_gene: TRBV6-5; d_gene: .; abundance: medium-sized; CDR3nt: TGTGCCAGCAGTTACACGGCAGGGACGGATCAGCCCCAGCATTTT; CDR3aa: CASSYTAGTDQPQHF
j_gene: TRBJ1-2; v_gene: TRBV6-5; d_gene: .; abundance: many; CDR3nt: TGTGCCAGCAGTCAATGGATAACGGGCAGAGCTAACTATGGCTACACCTTC; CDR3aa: CASSQWITGRANYGYTF
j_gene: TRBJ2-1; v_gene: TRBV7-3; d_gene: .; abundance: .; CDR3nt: TGTGCCAGCAGCTTAACGGGGGCTGACAATGAGCAGTTCTTC; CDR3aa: CASSLTGADNEQFF
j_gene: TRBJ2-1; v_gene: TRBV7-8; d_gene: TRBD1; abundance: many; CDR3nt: TGTGCCAGCAGCTTAGGATGGACAGGGGGCACGAATGAGCAGTTCTTC; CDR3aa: CASSLGWTGGTNEQFF
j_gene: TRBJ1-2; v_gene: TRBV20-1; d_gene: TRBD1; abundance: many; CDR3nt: TGCAGTGCCACCAGAGCTGACCGGGACAGCGATGGCTACACCTTC; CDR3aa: CSATRADRDSDGYTF
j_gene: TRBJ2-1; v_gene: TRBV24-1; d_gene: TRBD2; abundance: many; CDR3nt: TGTGCCACCAGTGATGGAGCGGGAGGCTCCTACAATGAGCAGTTCTTC; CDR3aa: CATSDGAGGSYNEQFF
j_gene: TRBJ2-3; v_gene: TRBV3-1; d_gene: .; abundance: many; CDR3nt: TGTGCCAGCAGCCGGATACTGGATCTCAGCACAGATACGCAGTATTTT; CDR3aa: CASSRILDLSTDTQYF
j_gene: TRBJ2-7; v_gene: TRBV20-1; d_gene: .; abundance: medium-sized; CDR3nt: TGCAGTGCTAGGGCAGGGGGGGCGTACGAGCAGTACTTC; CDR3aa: CSARAGGAYEQYF
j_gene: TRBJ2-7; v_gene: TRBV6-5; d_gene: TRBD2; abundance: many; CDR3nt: TGTGCCAGCAGTTACTCGCTAGGACTAGCGGGGGGGCCGTACGAGCAGTACTTC; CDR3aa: CASSYSLGLAGGPYEQYF
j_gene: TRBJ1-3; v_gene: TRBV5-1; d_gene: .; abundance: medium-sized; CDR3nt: TGCGCCAGCAGCTTGGGGTTTTCGACTGGAAACACCATATATTTT; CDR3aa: CASSLGFSTGNTIYF
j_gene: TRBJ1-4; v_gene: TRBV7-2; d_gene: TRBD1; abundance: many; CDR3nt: TGTGCCAGCAGCCTAGGACAGGATAATAGGAAACTGTTTTTT; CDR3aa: CASSLGQDNRKLFF
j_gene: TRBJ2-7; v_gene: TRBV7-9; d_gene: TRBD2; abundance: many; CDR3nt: TGTGCCAGCAGCTTAGGTGGACTAGCGGGGAGCTCCTACGAGCAGTACTTC; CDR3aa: CASSLGGLAGSSYEQYF
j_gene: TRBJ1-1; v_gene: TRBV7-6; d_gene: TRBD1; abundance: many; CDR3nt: TGTGCCAGCAGCATACAGGGGATGAACACTGAAGCTTTCTTT; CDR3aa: CASSIQGMNTEAFF
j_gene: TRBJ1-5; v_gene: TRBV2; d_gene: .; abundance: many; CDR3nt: TGTGCCAGCAGTGATTGGGGGGGAAGCAATCAGCCCCAGCATTTT; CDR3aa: CASSDWGGSNQPQHF
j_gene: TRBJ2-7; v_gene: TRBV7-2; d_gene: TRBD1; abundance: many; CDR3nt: TGTGCCAGCAGCTTAGGGACAGGGTGGGTCTACGAGCAGTACTTC; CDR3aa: CASSLGTGWVYEQYF
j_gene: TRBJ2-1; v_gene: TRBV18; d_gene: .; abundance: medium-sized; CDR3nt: TGTGCCAGCTCACCCGATTACAATGAGCAGTTCTTC; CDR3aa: CASSPDYNEQFF
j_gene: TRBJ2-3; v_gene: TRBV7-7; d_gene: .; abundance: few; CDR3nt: TGTGCTAGCAGCCGGAAAGGGGGGGACTCAGATACGCAGTATTTT; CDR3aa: CASSRKGGDSDTQYF
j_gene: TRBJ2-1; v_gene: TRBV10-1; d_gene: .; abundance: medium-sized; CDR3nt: TGCGCCAGCAGTGACTCACTGACTAACAATGAGCAGTTCTTC; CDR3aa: CASSDSLTNNEQFF
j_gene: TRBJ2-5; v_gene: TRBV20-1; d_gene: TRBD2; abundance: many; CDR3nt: TGCAGTCCTCGCGGGAGGGCCTCGGAGACCCAGTACTTC; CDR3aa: CSPRGRASETQYF
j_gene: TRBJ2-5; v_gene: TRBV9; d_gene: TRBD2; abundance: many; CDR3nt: TGTGCCAGCAGCTTAACTAGCGGGCAAGAGACCCAGTACTTC; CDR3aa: CASSLTSGQETQYF
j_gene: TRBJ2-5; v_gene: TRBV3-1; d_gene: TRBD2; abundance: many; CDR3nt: TGTGCCAGCAGCCAAGCCGGGAGGGCCAGGAAGACCCAGTACTTC; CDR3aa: CASSQAGRARKTQYF
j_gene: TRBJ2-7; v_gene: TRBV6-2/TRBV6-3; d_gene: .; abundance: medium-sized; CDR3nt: TGTGCCAGCAGGGGACCCTCGCGTGAGCAGTACTTC; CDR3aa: CASRGPSREQYF
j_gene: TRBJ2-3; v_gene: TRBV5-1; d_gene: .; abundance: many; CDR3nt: TGCGCCAGCAGCTTGCTGAATACAGATACGCAGTATTTT; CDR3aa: CASSLLNTDTQYF
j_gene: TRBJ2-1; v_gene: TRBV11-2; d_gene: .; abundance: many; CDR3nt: TGTGCCAGCAGCCTAACCGGGCAGGGGATTCCCTACAATGAGCAGTTCTTC; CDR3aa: CASSLTGQGIPYNEQFF
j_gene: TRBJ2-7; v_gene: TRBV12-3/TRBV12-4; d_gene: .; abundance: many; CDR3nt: TGTGCCAGCAGTTTAGCGGGGGACTCCTACGAGCAGTACTTC; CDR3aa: CASSLAGDSYEQYF
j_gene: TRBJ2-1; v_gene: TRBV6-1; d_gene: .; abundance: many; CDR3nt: TGTGCCAGCAGTGAAGGGTTCAGGAACTACAATGAGCAGTTCTTC; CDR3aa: CASSEGFRNYNEQFF
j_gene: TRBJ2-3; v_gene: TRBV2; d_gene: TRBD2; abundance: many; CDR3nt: TGTGCCAGCAGCCCTAGCGGATTTGGCACAGATACGCAGTATTTT; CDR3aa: CASSPSGFGTDTQYF
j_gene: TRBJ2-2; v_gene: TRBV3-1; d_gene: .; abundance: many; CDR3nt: TGTGCCAGCAGCCAAGGGGGGGCCGGGGAGCTGTTTTTT; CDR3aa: CASSQGGAGELFF
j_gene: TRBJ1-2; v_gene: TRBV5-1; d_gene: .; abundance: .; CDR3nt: TGCGCCAGCAGCTTGGATGGATTTAACTATGGCTACACCTTC; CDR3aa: CASSLDGFNYGYTF
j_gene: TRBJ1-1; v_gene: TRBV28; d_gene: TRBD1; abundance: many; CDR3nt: TGTGCCAGCAGTTACTCCCGGACAGGGGCAAACACTGAAGCTTTCTTT; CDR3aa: CASSYSRTGANTEAFF
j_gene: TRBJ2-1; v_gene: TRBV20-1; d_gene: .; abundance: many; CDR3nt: TGCAGTGCTAGAGAAGTGGGAATTCGGCAGTTCTTC; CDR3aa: CSAREVGIRQFF
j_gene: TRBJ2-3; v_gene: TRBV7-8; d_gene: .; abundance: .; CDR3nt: TGTGCCAGCAGCTTAGAAGACAGCACAGATACGCAGTATTTT; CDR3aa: CASSLEDSTDTQYF
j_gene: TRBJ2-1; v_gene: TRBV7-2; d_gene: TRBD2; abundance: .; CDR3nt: TGTGCCAGCAGCCCGGGACATGGGGCAAAGCGGGGGGGCCGAGAGCAGTTCTTC; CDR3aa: CASSPGHGAKRGGREQFF
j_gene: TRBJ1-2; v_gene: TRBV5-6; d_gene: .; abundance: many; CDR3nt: TGTGCCAGCAGCTGGGGGCCTGGCGGGGCGTCGTTCGATGGCTACACCTTC; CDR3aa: CASSWGPGGASFDGYTF
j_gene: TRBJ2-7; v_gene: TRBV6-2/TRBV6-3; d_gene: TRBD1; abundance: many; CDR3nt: TGTGCCAGCAGTTGGAGCAACCGGGACAGGAGGTACGAGCAGTACTTC; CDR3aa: CASSWSNRDRRYEQYF
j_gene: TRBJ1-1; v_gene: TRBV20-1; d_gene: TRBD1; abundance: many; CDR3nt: TGCAGTGCTAGAGTACAGGGGGGACCTTTCTTT; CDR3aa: CSARVQGGPFF
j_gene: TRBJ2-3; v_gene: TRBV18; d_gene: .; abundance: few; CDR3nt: TGTGCCAGCTCCCCGGTAGGGGATAGCACAGATACGCAGTATTTT; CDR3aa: CASSPVGDSTDTQYF
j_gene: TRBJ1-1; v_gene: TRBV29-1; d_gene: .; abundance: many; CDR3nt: TGCAGCGTGGGCCGCAGGGGTAACACTGAAGCTTTCTTT; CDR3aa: CSVGRRGNTEAFF
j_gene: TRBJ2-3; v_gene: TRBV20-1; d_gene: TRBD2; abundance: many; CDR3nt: TGCAGTGCAGAAGCTAGCGGGGGGGATACGCAGTATTTT; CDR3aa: CSAEASGGDTQYF